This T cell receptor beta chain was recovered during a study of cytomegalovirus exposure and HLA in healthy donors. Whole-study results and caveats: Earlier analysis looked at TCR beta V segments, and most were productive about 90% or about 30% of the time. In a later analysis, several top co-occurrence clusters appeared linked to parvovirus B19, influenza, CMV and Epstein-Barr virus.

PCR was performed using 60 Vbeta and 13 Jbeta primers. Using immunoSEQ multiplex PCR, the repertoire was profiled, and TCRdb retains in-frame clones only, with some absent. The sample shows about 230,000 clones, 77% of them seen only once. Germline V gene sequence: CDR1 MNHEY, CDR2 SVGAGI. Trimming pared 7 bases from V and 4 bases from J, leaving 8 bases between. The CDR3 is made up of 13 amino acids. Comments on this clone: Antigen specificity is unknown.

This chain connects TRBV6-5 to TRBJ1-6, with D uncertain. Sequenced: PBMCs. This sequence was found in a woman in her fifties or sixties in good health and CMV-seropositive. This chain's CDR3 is CASNGGYNSPLHF. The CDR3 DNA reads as TGTGCCAGCAATGGAGGGTATAATTCACCCCTCCACTTT.